This T cell receptor (beta chain) was retrieved from a study of T cell responses to AZD1222 COVID-19 vaccine. Study outcomes and limitations: Spike-specific TCR repertoires showed rising breadth and depth after two AZD1222 doses. It should be noted that donors were predominantly white British and more often female, and clonal diversity was possibly underestimated. It was only a handful of AZD1222 recipients who were seropositive at baseline.

CDR1 MNHEY and CDR2 SVGAGI come from the germline V gene. The CDR3 has 16 amino acids. V trimming: 4 bases; J trimming: 0 bases; junction bases outside the gene matches: 8. As regards this clone: As yet, its antigen is unknown.

Clones were read by immunoSEQ multiplex PCR, and TCRdb kept only the in-frame ones, dropping some. Of about 140,000 clones in the sample, over 85% were seen once. The receptor was isolated from an adult in good health. This chain connects TRBV6-5 to TRBJ2-7, with 8 nucleotides matching TRBD2. The sample in question was peripheral blood, obtained on day 0 of AZD1222 vaccination. The CDR3 spells CASSSTREGPSYEQYF. As DNA, the CDR3 is TGTGCCAGCAGTTCAACACGGGAGGGCCCCTCCTACGAGCAGTACTTC.